A single sample is the source of the 17 T cell receptor beta chains below, sequenced in a study of T cells in Graves' hyperthyroidism and ophthalmopathy. RNA transcripts provided the source from which TCR beta CDR3 regions were amplified. HTBI primers were used for first-round RT-PCR of the TCR CDR3. TCRdb passed the multiplex PCR reads through MiXCR, listing each CDR3 protein once. The top ten clones hold 34% of a sample with about 640,000 distinct CDR3 sequences, less than 25% of them seen once. The sequenced sample was blood. The receptor source for this set is a man aged 30 to 39 with Graves' ophthalmopathy.

This chain links TRBV24-1 with TRBJ1-5; 7 positions match TRBD1. Trimming cost V 2 bases and J 5 bases; bases outside gene matches: 8. CDR3 size: 16 residues. Germline V CDR1 and CDR2: KGHDR, SFDVKD. The CDR3: CATSDSAGTAHQPQHF. CDR3 DNA sequence: TGTGCCACCAGTGATTCGGCCGGGACAGCGCATCAGCCCCAGCATTTT.

This clonotype has a count of ten or more. The chain uses TRBV12-3 or TRBV12-4 and TRBJ2-7; 8 nucleotides agree with TRBD1. After removal of 5 bases from V and 3 bases from J, the junction contained 6 bases not matched to a gene. The length of the CDR3 is 14 residues. CDR3 nucleotides: TGTGCCAGCAGTCCCGGGACAGGATTCTACGAGCAGTACTTC. It encodes CASSPGTGFYEQYF.

The V and J genes are TRBV28 and TRBJ2-1; 11 bases map to TRBD2. CDR1 is MDHEN and CDR2 is SYDVKM in the germline V gene. The CDR3 consists of 20 residues. Trimming removed 5 bases from V and 2 bases from J; junction bases left unmatched: 17. The chain's CDR3 is CASSTIKSKLAGGAYNEQFF. The CDR3 DNA sequence: TGTGCCAGCAGTACCATTAAGTCCAAGTTAGCGGGGGGGGCCTACAATGAGCAGTTCTTC. Full variable domain (remainder filled in from reference TRBV28 and TRBJ2-1): DVKVTQSSRYLVKRTGEKVFLECVQDMDHENMFWYRQDPGLGLRLIYFSYDVKMKEKGDIPEGYSVSREKKERFSLILESASTNQTSMYLCASSTIKSKLAGGAYNEQFFGPGTRLTVL.

This clonotype was found a few times. The chain joins TRBV11-2 to TRBJ2-1, with D uncertain. The CDR3 spans 11 residues. CDR1 SGHAT and CDR2 FQNNGV come from the germline V gene. V lost 6 bases and J lost 9, with 9 bases in between. The CDR3, as DNA: TGTGCCAGCAGTCGGGCAAGTGAGCAGTTCTTC. Translated, it gives CASSRASEQFF.

The V call is TRBV7-9, the J call TRBJ2-7; 10 bases match TRBD1. Germline CDR1 and CDR2: SEHNR and FQNEAQ (reference sequence). V dropped 5 bases and J dropped 2; count of bases not matched to a gene: 6. The CDR3 has 15 amino acids. CDR3 sequence (DNA): TGTGCCAGCAGCGCGCCGGGACAGGGGACCTACGAGCAGTACTTC. Protein product: CASSAPGQGTYEQYF.

J is TRBJ1-1 and V is TRBV7-6, with 7 bases identical to TRBD1. CDR3 length: 15 residues. Germline lookup yields CDR1 SGHVS and CDR2 FNYEAQ. The V segment lost 4 bases and the J segment 1 base; nucleotides outside the gene matches: 6. In DNA form, the CDR3 reads TGTGCCAGCAGCTCGTTACAGGGGTCGAACACTGAAGCTTTCTTT. Translation: CASSSLQGSNTEAFF.

This clonotype was seen repeatedly, ten times or more. This chain links TRBV18 with TRBJ1-2; TRBD1 aligns across 8 bases. The CDR3 sequence is 13 residues long. The trim removed 3 bases at V and 4 bases at J, leaving 1 base unmatched. Germline V gene lookup returns CDR1 KGHSH and CDR2 LQKENI. DNA for the CDR3: TGTGCCAGCTCACCGGGACAGGCCTATGGCTACACCTTC. As protein: CASSPGQAYGYTF.

V is TRBV29-1 and J is TRBJ1-1, with D possibly TRBD1 on 5 matching bases. Germline CDR1 SQVTM, CDR2 ANQGSEA. The CDR3 is 14 residues long. Trimming took 4 bases from V and 4 from J, leaving 16 bases between them. CDR3 coding DNA: TGCAGCGTTGGCGCCTGGGGCGGGGGCACTGAAGCTTTCTTT. This codes for CSVGAWGGGTEAFF.

V gene TRBV9 combines with J gene TRBJ2-2; tentatively, D is TRBD2 (5 bases). V lost 4 bases, J lost 6 bases, and 13 bases lay in between. Germline V CDR1 and CDR2: SGDLS, YYNGEE. This CDR3 region has 14 residues. CDR3 nucleotide sequence: TGTGCCAGCAGCAACCCTCGGGGTGCCGGGGAGCTGTTTTTT. This codes for CASSNPRGAGELFF.

This clonotype was picked up a small number of times. The chain carries TRBV19 and TRBJ1-6; 8 positions agree with TRBD1. This CDR3 has 14 residues. After removal of 5 bases from V and 7 bases from J, the junction contained 4 bases not matched to a gene. The germline V gene has CDR1 LNHDA and CDR2 SQIVND (reference sequence). CDR3 sequence (DNA): TGTGCCAGTAGTGGCAGACAGGGGAATTCACCCCTCCACTTT. Its protein is CASSGRQGNSPLHF.

This clonotype was seen more than once but under ten times. V usage is TRBV10-3 and J usage is TRBJ2-7, with 8 bases identical to TRBD1. V dropped 8 bases and J dropped 3; count of bases not matched to a gene: 0. The CDR3 totals 11 residues. Germline CDR1 ENHRY, CDR2 SYGVKD. The DNA of the CDR3 is TGTGCCATCGGACAGGGCTACGAGCAGTACTTC. As protein: CAIGQGYEQYF.

This clonotype has just a few counts. V gene TRBV28 combines with J gene TRBJ1-5; D might be TRBD1 (6 bases). The CDR3 has 15 residues. The V gene lost 3 bases and the J gene lost 5 bases, with 14 bases spanning the gap. The V gene's germline CDR1 is MDHEN and CDR2 SYDVKM. CDR3 loop: CASSLGGRKDQPQHF. The CDR3 DNA sequence: TGTGCCAGCAGTTTGGGGGGGCGAAAGGATCAGCCCCAGCATTTT.

This clonotype came up a few times. The rearrangement links TRBV19 to TRBJ2-2, with D possibly TRBD1 on 6 matching bases. V lost 6 bases to trimming and J lost 4 bases, with 12 bases between them. CDR1 LNHDA and CDR2 SQIVND come from the germline V gene (reference sequence). This CDR3 has 14 amino acids. CDR3 amino acids: CASSNTGLTGELFF. The DNA of the CDR3 is TGTGCCAGTAGCAACACAGGGCTCACCGGGGAGCTGTTTTTT.

This clonotype was picked up a small number of times. The chain couples TRBV27 to TRBJ2-1; TRBD2 aligns across 7 bases. V trimming: 3 bases; J trimming: 6 bases; junction bases outside the gene matches: 5. Germline V gives CDR1 MNHEY, CDR2 SMNVEV (reference sequence). The CDR3 has 14 amino acids. For the CDR3, the DNA is TGTGCCAGCAGTTTGCGGGGGTTTGTCAATGAGCAGTTCTTC. Translated: CASSLRGFVNEQFF.

This clonotype was seen repeatedly, ten times or more. This sequence joins TRBV20-1 and TRBJ2-1, with TRBD2 identical over 13 bases. Germline V gene data show CDR1 as DFQATT and CDR2 as SNEGSKA (reference sequence). This CDR3 spans 14 amino acids. V trimming: 4 bases; J trimming: 6 bases; junction bases outside the gene matches: 3. CDR3: CSAKTSGRFNEQFF. The CDR3 bases are TGCAGTGCTAAGACTAGCGGGAGGTTCAATGAGCAGTTCTTC.

This clonotype showed up many times. The chain is built from TRBV7-9 and TRBJ2-7, with 7 bases aligning to TRBD1. CDR3 length equals 12 residues. V trimming: 6 bases; J trimming: 5 bases; junction bases outside the gene matches: 4. The germline V gene encodes CDR1 SEHNR and CDR2 FQNEAQ (reference sequence). This CDR3 reads CASSSTGDEQYF. The DNA of the CDR3 is TGTGCCAGCAGTTCAACAGGGGACGAGCAGTACTTC. Drawing the rest from reference TRBV7-9 and TRBJ2-7, the complete variable domain is DTGVSQNPRHKITKRGQNVTFRCDPISEHNRLYWYRQTLGQGPEFLTYFQNEAQLEKSRLLSDRFSAERPKGSFSTLEIQRTEQGDSAMYLCASSSTGDEQYFGPGTRLTVT.

CDR3 nucleotide sequence: TGTGCCAGCAGTCCTGGGCCGGGACTAGCGGGAGATGGGAACGAGCAGTACTTC. It is translated as CASSPGPGLAGDGNEQYF. The chain combines TRBV2 with TRBJ2-7; 14 positions agree with TRBD2. CDR1 and CDR2 from the germline V gene are SNHLY and FYNNEI. The CDR3 has 18 residues. V was clipped by 5 bases and J by 5 bases; unmatched bases: 14. The entire variable domain, with the rest obtained from reference TRBV2 and TRBJ2-7, is as follows: EPEVTQTPSHQVTQMGQEVILRCVPISNHLYFYWYRQILGQKVEFLVSFYNNEISEKSEIFDDQFSVERPDGSNFTLKIRSTKLEDSAMYFCASSPGPGLAGDGNEQYFGPGTRLTVT.